The 27 T cell receptor beta chains reported below all come from one sample, sequenced in a study of blood T cell repertoires in COVID-19. Here immunoSEQ multiplex PCR was the method, and the copy in TCRdb shows in-frame clones only, minus some. This table has about 150,000 clones, approximately 80% appearing once. Material for sequencing was peripheral blood. These receptors were obtained from a woman aged 50 to 60 with acute or convalescent COVID-19.

The rearrangement links TRBV11-2 to TRBJ2-1; possibly TRBD2 for D (6 bases). V shed 11 bases and J shed 3 bases, with 14 bases lying between them. In germline, CDR1 is SGHAT, CDR2 FQNNGV. The CDR3 consists of 13 residues. In nucleotides, the CDR3 is TGTGCCTGGGGTGGGGACTTCTACAATGAGCAGTTCTTC. As protein: CAWGGDFYNEQFF.

J is TRBJ1-1 and V is TRBV3-1 (or the pseudogene TRBV3-2); D remains ambiguous. The CDR3 consists of 13 residues. Germline-derived CDR1 and CDR2 are LGHDT and YNNKEL (reference sequence). Trimming cost V 4 bases and J 7 bases, with 13 bases left between them. The CDR3 region is CASSLSARGEAFF. CDR3 in DNA: TGTGCCAGCAGCCTATCCGCGCGGGGTGAAGCTTTCTTT.

V is TRBV6-5 and J is TRBJ1-4; no firm D call. Germline values: CDR1 MNHEY, CDR2 SVGAGI. The CDR3 sequence is 15 residues long. V was trimmed by 0 bases and J by 4 bases, leaving 9 bases between them. The CDR3 DNA is TGTGCCAGCAGTTACTCGTTGGAGTTTAATGAAAAACTGTTTTTT. It codes for CASSYSLEFNEKLFF.

This clone occurred once. The chain combines TRBV28 with TRBJ2-3; 8 nucleotides match TRBD1. The CDR3 spans 15 residues. V shed 4 bases, J shed 4 bases, and the junction held 7 bases outside the gene matches. Germline lookup yields CDR1 MDHEN and CDR2 SYDVKM. CDR3 coding DNA: TGTGCCAGCAGTTCGACAGGGGAGATAGCAGATACGCAGTATTTT. Protein: CASSSTGEIADTQYF.

The rearrangement links TRBV9 to TRBJ1-2, with D possibly being TRBD1 (5 bases). Germline V CDR1 and CDR2: SGDLS, YYNGEE. This CDR3 is 16 amino acids long. Trimming left V 4 bases short and J 1 base short, with 17 bases between. CDR3 in amino acids: CASSNPDRDLNYGYTF. The CDR3 DNA sequence: TGTGCCAGCAGCAATCCAGACAGAGATCTTAACTATGGCTACACCTTC.

The gene calls are TRBV9 and TRBJ2-7, with 9 bases identical to TRBD2. V lost 3 bases and J lost 1; bases outside the gene matches: 11. The germline gives CDR1 SGDLS, CDR2 YYNGEE. The CDR3 covers 17 residues. Here the CDR3 reads CASSASSGASHSYEQYF. CDR3 DNA sequence: TGTGCCAGCAGCGCTTCTAGCGGGGCATCTCATTCCTACGAGCAGTACTTC.

This chain joins TRBV6-2 or TRBV6-3 and TRBJ1-4; D is unclear. Germline CDR1 and CDR2: MNHEY and SVGEGT. The CDR3 spans 13 residues. V lost 5 bases to trimming and J lost 8 bases, with 12 bases between them. CDR3 sequence: CASSPPSVEKLFF. The CDR3 DNA reads as TGTGCCAGCAGTCCCCCGTCGGTCGAAAAACTGTTTTTT.

V gene TRBV3-1 (or the pseudogene TRBV3-2) combines with J gene TRBJ1-5, with TRBD1 as a possible D gene (6 bases). CDR3 size: 13 residues. Trimming left V 0 bases short and J 9 bases short, with 9 bases between. From germline, CDR1 is LGHDT and CDR2 YNNKEL (reference sequence). CDR3: CASSQDLDRPQHF. The CDR3 DNA reads TGTGCCAGCAGCCAAGATCTGGACAGGCCCCAGCATTTT.

In this sample, this clone turned up a few times. The chain is built from TRBV6-1 and TRBJ2-7; D is perhaps TRBD1 (5 bases). This CDR3 has 15 amino acids. Germline V lookup: CDR1 MNHNS, CDR2 SASEGT. Trimming took 2 bases from V and 7 from J, leaving 18 bases between them. CDR3 DNA: TGTGCCAGCAGTGAATTAAGACAGCCCTTAGGGGAGCAGTACTTC. Translating gives CASSELRQPLGEQYF.

The chain combines TRBV7-8 with TRBJ1-2; TRBD1 aligns across 9 bases. The junction had 8 bases not matched to a gene; V was cut back by 5 bases and J by 4 bases. This CDR3 contains 15 residues. Germline-derived CDR1 and CDR2 are SGHVS and FQNEAQ. The CDR3 coding sequence is TGTGCCAGCAGCCCGGGACAGGGTGGGAGCTATGGCTACACCTTC. It specifies CASSPGQGGSYGYTF.

The V call is TRBV5-1, the J call TRBJ2-7; the match to TRBD1 covers 9 bases. The CDR3 runs 16 residues. Germline loops: CDR1 SGHRS, CDR2 YFSETQ. V lost 3 bases to trimming and J lost 2 bases; unmatched junction nucleotides: 9. The CDR3 sequence is CASSSLTGGEAYEQYF. DNA for the CDR3: TGCGCCAGCAGCTCCTTAACAGGGGGCGAGGCCTACGAGCAGTACTTC.

The chain is built from TRBV7-9 and TRBJ1-1; 7 nucleotides match TRBD1. CDR3 length: 16 residues. Looked up from germline, CDR1 is SEHNR and CDR2 is FQNEAQ (reference sequence). Germline trimming cut 6 bases from V and 6 bases from J; bases unmatched to any gene: 16. CDR3 residues: CASSYEGAGVFAEAFF. CDR3 nucleotides: TGTGCCAGCAGTTATGAGGGGGCAGGGGTATTTGCTGAAGCTTTCTTT. Complete variable domain (other parts from reference TRBV7-9 and TRBJ1-1): DTGVSQNPRHKITKRGQNVTFRCDPISEHNRLYWYRQTLGQGPEFLTYFQNEAQLEKSRLLSDRFSAERPKGSFSTLEIQRTEQGDSAMYLCASSYEGAGVFAEAFFGQGTRLTVV.

This chain links TRBV6-5 with TRBJ2-2, with 7 bases aligning to TRBD1. CDR3 length: 15 residues. The V and J ends lost 6 bases and 1 base, in that order; junction bases with no gene match: 5. Germline values: CDR1 MNHEY, CDR2 SVGAGI. In DNA, the CDR3 is TGTGCCAGCAGATACCGGGACAGGAACACCGGGGAGCTGTTTTTT. Translating it yields CASRYRDRNTGELFF.

V is TRBV19 and J is TRBJ2-1, with unresolved D. CDR1 and CDR2 from the germline V gene are LNHDA and SQIVND (reference sequence). V was shortened by 6 bases and J by 0 bases, with 9 bases between the two germline ends. The CDR3 is 14 amino acids. Written as DNA, the CDR3 is TGTGCCAGTAGCACTCCTAGCTCCTACAATGAGCAGTTCTTC. This codes for CASSTPSSYNEQFF.

Only one count was recorded for this clone. The V and J genes are TRBV7-8 and TRBJ2-1; unclear D gene. CDR3 length: 14 residues. With 5 bases removed from V and 0 bases from J, the gap between germline ends came to 8 bases. Germline lookup yields CDR1 SGHVS and CDR2 FQNEAQ. The CDR3 region is CASSPFGSYNEQFF. The CDR3 DNA follows: TGTGCCAGCAGCCCTTTCGGCTCCTACAATGAGCAGTTCTTC.

J is TRBJ1-1 and V is TRBV7-6, with 10 bases identical to TRBD1. The CDR3 loop spans 16 amino acids. V lost 4 bases to trimming and J lost 0 bases; unmatched junction nucleotides: 5. Germline loops: CDR1 SGHVS, CDR2 FNYEAQ. For the CDR3, the DNA is TGTGCCAGCAGCTCCGGACAGGGGGGCATGAACACTGAAGCTTTCTTT. This translates into CASSSGQGGMNTEAFF. The variable domain in full, completed from reference TRBV7-6 and TRBJ1-1, reads GAGVSQSPRYKVTKRGQDVALRCDPISGHVSLYWYRQALGQGPEFLTYFNYEAQQDKSGLPNDRFSAERPEGSISTLTIQRTEQRDSAMYRCASSSGQGGMNTEAFFGQGTRLTVV.

V is TRBV29-1 and J is TRBJ2-6; the D gene is possibly TRBD2 (5 bases). Germline V CDR1 and CDR2: SQVTM, ANQGSEA. The CDR3 spans 13 residues. CDR3 coding DNA: TGCAGTTGCTTGGACTCCGGGGCCAACGTCCTGACTTTC. Its translation is CSCLDSGANVLTF. Complete variable domain (other parts from reference TRBV29-1 and TRBJ2-6): SAVISQKPSRDICQRGTSLTIQCQVDSQVTMMFWYRQQPGQSLTLIATANQGSEATYESGFVIDKFPISRPNLTFSTLTVSNMSPEDSSIYLCSCLDSGANVLTFGAGSRLTVL.

V usage is TRBV11-3 and J usage is TRBJ2-3, with 9 nucleotides matching TRBD2. This CDR3 region has 15 residues. J lost 3 bases, V lost 3 bases, and 4 bases had no gene match. Germline CDR1 and CDR2: SGHNT and YENEEA. CDR3 protein: CASSLRGGRTDTQYF. CDR3 sequence (DNA): TGTGCCAGCAGCTTGCGGGGGGGACGAACAGATACGCAGTATTTT. Full variable domain (rest looked up from reference TRBV11-3 and TRBJ2-3): EAGVVQSPRYKIIEKKQPVAFWCNPISGHNTLYWYLQNLGQGPELLIRYENEEAVDDSQLPKDRFSAERLKGVDSTLKIQPAELGDSAVYLCASSLRGGRTDTQYFGPGTRLTVL.

The gene calls are TRBV2 and TRBJ2-3; 11 nucleotides match TRBD2. Losses at the gene ends were 6 bases for V and 4 bases for J; bases not matched to a gene: 9. Germline loops: CDR1 SNHLY, CDR2 FYNNEI. This CDR3 comprises 16 residues. The chain's CDR3 is CASRVTTSGIPDTQYF. DNA for the CDR3: TGTGCCAGCAGAGTCACGACTAGCGGGATCCCAGATACGCAGTATTTT.

The chain couples TRBV4-3 to TRBJ2-7, with D possibly being TRBD1 (5 bases). The length of the CDR3 is 16 residues. Germline loops: CDR1 LGHNA, CDR2 YSLEER. Trimming stripped 1 base from V and 2 bases from J, with 15 bases between. DNA of the CDR3: TGCGCCAGCAGCCAAGGTTGGGGCGGTGTTCCCTACGAGCAGTACTTC. Residues: CASSQGWGGVPYEQYF.

This sequence joins TRBV6-2 or TRBV6-3 and TRBJ2-7; D is perhaps TRBD2 (5 bases). The V end lost 4 bases, the J end lost 5 bases, and 21 bases lay between the germline ends. CDR1 and CDR2 from the germline V gene are MNHEY and SVGEGT. This CDR3 comprises 16 residues. The CDR3 DNA is TGTGCCAGCAGTTGGAACAGCTCCCCCCCGGAGGACGAGCAGTACTTC. Translated, it gives CASSWNSSPPEDEQYF.

Turning to this clone: One junction end disagrees with the germline gene, perhaps due to a read error. The J gene is TRBJ1-1, the V gene TRBV4-3; 8 bases are shared with TRBD1. The CDR3 spans 13 residues. Germline assignment: CDR1 LGHNA and CDR2 YSLEER. The DNA of the CDR3 is TGCGCCAGCAGCTCGACAGGGGTAACTGAAGATTTCTTT. This codes for CASSSTGVTEDFF.

This chain uses TRBV5-5 with TRBJ2-7; the D is unclear. CDR3 length: 14 residues. V was shortened by 0 bases and J by 2 bases, with 9 bases between the two germline ends. Per germline, CDR1 SGHKS and CDR2 YYEKEE (reference sequence). CDR3 residues: CASSLGPTAYEQYF. In nucleotides, the CDR3 is TGTGCCAGCAGCTTGGGTCCTACAGCCTACGAGCAGTACTTC.

The chain combines TRBV7-3 with TRBJ1-1, with D perhaps matching TRBD1 (6 bases). The germline V gene has CDR1 SGHTA and CDR2 FQGTGA. The germline V and J ends were trimmed by 5 bases and 3 bases, with 10 bases remaining between them. The length of the CDR3 is 13 residues. In DNA form, the CDR3 reads TGTGCCAGCAGCAAACAGGGAGACACTGAAGCTTTCTTT. It encodes CASSKQGDTEAFF.

The CDR3 spells CASTRGQGAYEQYF. The DNA for the CDR3 is TGTGCCAGCACACGGGGACAGGGGGCTTACGAGCAGTACTTC. The rearrangement uses TRBV2 and TRBJ2-7, with TRBD1 matching 12 bases. There are 14 residues in the CDR3. V was clipped by 7 bases and J by 4 bases; unmatched bases: 5. Germline values: CDR1 SNHLY, CDR2 FYNNEI.

The chain has TRBV19 and TRBJ1-1; 8 positions agree with TRBD1. V lost 4 bases, J lost 6 bases, and 4 bases stayed unmatched. This CDR3 is 13 amino acids long. Germline-derived CDR1 and CDR2 are LNHDA and SQIVND (reference sequence). The CDR3 loop is CASSKDRVAEAFF. The CDR3 region has the DNA TGTGCCAGTAGTAAGGACAGGGTGGCTGAAGCTTTCTTT.

The chain links TRBV28 to TRBJ1-5, with 7 positions matching TRBD1. CDR1 and CDR2 from the germline V gene are MDHEN and SYDVKM. The CDR3 consists of 14 residues. V was pared by 3 bases and J by 6 bases, with 5 bases of the junction left unmatched. CDR3 bases: TGTGCCAGCAGTTTTATACGACAGGGTCAGCCCCAGCATTTT. It translates to CASSFIRQGQPQHF.